Presented here are 16 T cell receptor beta chains from one specimen sequenced in a study of T cells expressing NK-cell markers. No DNA is given; TCRdb re-called the 5' RACE reads and lists each CDR3 protein once. The sample shows a few hundred thousand distinct CDR3 sequences, and over 4% sits with its ten largest clones. The specimen sequenced was blood T cells: a sorted CD56 or NKG2C T cell subset, CD4+ or CD8+ T cells, or bulk PBMC T cells (not recorded which). These TCRs come from a man aged 18-75 years in good health.

The rearrangement links TRBV28 to TRBJ2-1; absent DNA, TCRdb's TRBD1 call cannot be checked. Per the germline V gene, CDR1 is MDHEN and CDR2 is SYDVKM. This CDR3 is built from 13 residues. The CDR3 here is CASSGTVQNEQFF. Together with reference TRBV28 and TRBJ2-1, the CDR3 gives the full variable domain: DVKVTQSSRYLVKRTGEKVFLECVQDMDHENMFWYRQDPGLGLRLIYFSYDVKMKEKGDIPEGYSVSREKKERFSLILESASTNQTSMYLCASSGTVQNEQFFGPGTRLTVL.

The chain combines TRBV25-1 with TRBJ2-1; no DNA is available, so the TRBD1 call from TCRdb remains unchecked. Germline V gene data show CDR1 as MGHDK and CDR2 as SYGVNS. This CDR3 contains 16 residues. CDR3 residues: CASSEWGGPTNNEQFF.

The chain links TRBV12-3 or TRBV12-4 to TRBJ1-5. This CDR3 is 15 amino acids long. CDR3: CASTISGRGNQPQHF.

The rearrangement uses TRBV7-2 and TRBJ2-1; lacking DNA, the TRBD1 call made by TCRdb goes unchecked. The CDR3 is made up of 19 amino acids. Germline values: CDR1 SGHTA, CDR2 FQGNSA. CDR3 residues: CASSILLAGALRAYNEQFF.

The rearrangement links TRBV25-1 to TRBJ1-2; TCRdb designates TRBD1, a call that cannot be tested without DNA. The CDR3 has 13 amino acids. Per the germline V gene, CDR1 is MGHDK and CDR2 is SYGVNS. This CDR3 is CASRETGMGGYTF.

The rearrangement links TRBV2 to TRBJ1-4; TCRdb designates TRBD1, a call that cannot be tested without DNA. Germline-derived CDR1 and CDR2 are SNHLY and FYNNEI. CDR3 length: 14 residues. This chain's CDR3 is CASSNRVSGEKLFF.

The chain carries TRBV19 and TRBJ2-7; without DNA, the TCRdb call of TRBD1 cannot be checked. The CDR3 runs to 14 residues. Germline CDR1 LNHDA, CDR2 SQIVND (reference sequence). This CDR3 is CASYRDRPNYEQYF.

This sequence joins TRBV5-1 and TRBJ2-7; TCRdb indicates TRBD1, and absent DNA this call remains unverified. The germline V gene has CDR1 SGHRS and CDR2 YFSETQ. CDR3 length equals 14 residues. The CDR3 is CASRRGADSNEQYF. Supplemented by reference TRBV5-1 and TRBJ2-7, the full variable domain reads KAGVTQTPRYLIKTRGQQVTLSCSPISGHRSVSWYQQTPGQGLQFLFEYFSETQRNKGNFPGRFSGRQFSNSRSEMNVSTLELGDSALYLCASRRGADSNEQYFGPGTRLTVT.

V gene TRBV6-2 or TRBV6-3 combines with J gene TRBJ2-1; TCRdb indicates TRBD1, and absent DNA this call remains unverified. The CDR3 extends over 16 amino acids. Germline V gene sequence: CDR1 MNHEY, CDR2 SVGEGT. The CDR3 here is CASSTPGQGAYNEQFF.

The chain recombines TRBV19 with TRBJ1-6. CDR3 length: 14 residues. CDR1 and CDR2 from the germline V gene are LNHDA and SQIVND (reference sequence). The CDR3 protein is CASSIRSTDSPLHF.

V is TRBV12-3 or TRBV12-4 and J is TRBJ2-5; TCRdb picks TRBD1, but there is no DNA to check that call. The length of the CDR3 is 14 residues. CDR3 amino acids: CASREAGAGETQYF.

V and J are TRBV6-2 or TRBV6-3 and TRBJ2-2; TCRdb names TRBD1, which stays unverified in the absence of DNA. Germline V gene lookup returns CDR1 MNHEY and CDR2 SVGEGT. This CDR3 region has 17 residues. The CDR3 sequence: CASSSHRAYRDTGELFF.

This rearrangement joins TRBV7-9 to TRBJ2-5; with no DNA, the TCRdb D assignment of TRBD2 cannot be verified. The CDR3 totals 15 residues. CDR1 SEHNR and CDR2 FQNEAQ come from the germline V gene (reference sequence). CDR3 sequence reads: CASSLGTTDQETQYF.

The chain links TRBV7-2 to TRBJ2-5; TCRdb selects TRBD2, and the lack of DNA leaves this call unchecked. Germline V gene sequence: CDR1 SGHTA, CDR2 FQGNSA. This CDR3 spans 15 amino acids. This CDR3 reads CASSSSGGTQETQYF. Using reference TRBV7-2 and TRBJ2-5 for the parts outside the CDR3, the full variable domain is GAGVSQSPSNKVTEKGKDVELRCDPISGHTALYWYRQSLGQGLEFLIYFQGNSAPDKSGLPSDRFSAERTGGSVSTLTIQRTQQEDSAVYLCASSSSGGTQETQYFGPGTRLLVL.

The V gene is TRBV2, the J gene TRBJ2-7; the TRBD1 assignment by TCRdb is unverifiable without DNA. The V gene's germline CDR1 is SNHLY and CDR2 FYNNEI. This CDR3 contains 13 residues. The CDR3 reads CASSVRGPYEQYF.

V gene TRBV3-1 combines with J gene TRBJ1-1. The length of the CDR3 is 15 residues. Germline CDR1 is LGHDT and CDR2 is YNNKEL (reference sequence). CDR3 amino acids: CASSQGHGGYTEAFF.